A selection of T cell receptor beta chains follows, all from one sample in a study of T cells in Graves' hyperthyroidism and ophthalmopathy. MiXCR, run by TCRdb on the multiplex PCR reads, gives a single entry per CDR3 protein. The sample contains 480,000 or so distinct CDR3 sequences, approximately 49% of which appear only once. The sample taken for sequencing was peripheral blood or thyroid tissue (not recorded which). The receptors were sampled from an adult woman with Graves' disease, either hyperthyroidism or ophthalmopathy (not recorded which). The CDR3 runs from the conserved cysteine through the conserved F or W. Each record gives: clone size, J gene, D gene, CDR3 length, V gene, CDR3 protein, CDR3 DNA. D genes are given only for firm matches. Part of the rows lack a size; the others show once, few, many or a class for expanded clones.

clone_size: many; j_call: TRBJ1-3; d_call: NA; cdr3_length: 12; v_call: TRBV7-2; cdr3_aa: CASSLARNTIYF; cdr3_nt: TGTGCCAGCAGCCTAGCGCGAAACACCATATATTTT
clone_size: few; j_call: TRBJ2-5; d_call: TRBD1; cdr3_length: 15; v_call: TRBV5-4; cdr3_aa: CASSYGQGLQETQYF; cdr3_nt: TGTGCCAGCAGCTACGGACAGGGACTCCAAGAGACCCAGTACTTC
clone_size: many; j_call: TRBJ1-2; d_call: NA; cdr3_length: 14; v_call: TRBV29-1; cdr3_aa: CSVDGGGSNYGYTF; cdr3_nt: TGCAGCGTGGATGGAGGAGGATCTAACTATGGCTACACCTTC
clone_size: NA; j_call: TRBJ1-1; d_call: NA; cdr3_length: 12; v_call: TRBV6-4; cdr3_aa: CASNHMGAEAFF; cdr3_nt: TGTGCCAGCAACCATATGGGGGCTGAAGCTTTCTTT
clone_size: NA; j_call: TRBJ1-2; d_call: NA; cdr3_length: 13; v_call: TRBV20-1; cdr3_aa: CSARDKAKGGYTF; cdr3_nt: TGCAGTGCTCGCGACAAGGCCAAAGGCGGCTACACCTTC
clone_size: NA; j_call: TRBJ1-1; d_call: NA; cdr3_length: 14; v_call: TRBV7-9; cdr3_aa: CASSHRERRTEAFF; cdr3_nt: TGTGCCAGCAGCCACCGGGAGAGGAGAACTGAAGCTTTCTTT
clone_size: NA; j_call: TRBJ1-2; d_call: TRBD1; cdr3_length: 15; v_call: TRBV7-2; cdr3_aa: CASSASPQGAYGYTF; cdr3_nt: TGTGCCAGCAGCGCAAGTCCTCAGGGGGCATATGGCTACACCTTC
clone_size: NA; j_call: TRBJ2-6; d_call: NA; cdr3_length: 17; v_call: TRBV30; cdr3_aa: CAWSVRVGDSGANVLTF; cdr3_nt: TGTGCCTGGAGTGTACGAGTAGGCGACTCTGGGGCCAACGTCCTGACTTTC
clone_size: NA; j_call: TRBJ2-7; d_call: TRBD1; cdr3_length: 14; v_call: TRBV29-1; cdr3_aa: CSTQGVSDWSEQYF; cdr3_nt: TGCAGCACTCAGGGGGTTAGTGACTGGTCCGAGCAGTACTTC
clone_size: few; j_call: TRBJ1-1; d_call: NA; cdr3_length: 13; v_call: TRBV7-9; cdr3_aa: CASTRALLAEAFF; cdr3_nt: TGTGCCAGCACCCGGGCCTTACTCGCTGAAGCTTTCTTT
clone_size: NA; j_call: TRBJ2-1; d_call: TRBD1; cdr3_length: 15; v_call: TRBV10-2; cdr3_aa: CASSYRTGLYNEQFF; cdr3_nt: TGTGCCAGCAGTTACAGGACAGGATTATACAATGAGCAGTTCTTC
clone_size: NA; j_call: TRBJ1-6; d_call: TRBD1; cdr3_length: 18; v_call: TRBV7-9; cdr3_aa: CASSFAGTGGGSRAPLHF; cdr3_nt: TGTGCCAGCAGCTTTGCCGGGACAGGGGGCGGATCGAGAGCACCCCTCCACTTT
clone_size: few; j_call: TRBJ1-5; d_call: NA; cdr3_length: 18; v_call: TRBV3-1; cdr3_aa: CASKYLPTHLICNQPQHF; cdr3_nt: TGTGCCAGCAAATACCTACCAACGCATCTTATATGCAATCAGCCCCAGCATTTT
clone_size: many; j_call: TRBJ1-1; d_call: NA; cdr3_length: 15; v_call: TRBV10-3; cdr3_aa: CAISESGQVGTEAFF; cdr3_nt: TGTGCCATCAGTGAGTCAGGCCAGGTCGGAACTGAAGCTTTCTTT
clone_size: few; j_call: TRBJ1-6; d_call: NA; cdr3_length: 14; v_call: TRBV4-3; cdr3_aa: CASSQGEHNSPLHF; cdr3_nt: TGCGCCAGCAGCCAAGGGGAGCACAATTCACCCCTCCACTTT
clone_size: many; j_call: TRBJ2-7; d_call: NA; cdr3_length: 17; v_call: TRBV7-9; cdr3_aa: CASRDKGGRGSTYEQYF; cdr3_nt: TGTGCCAGCAGGGACAAAGGCGGCAGGGGATCAACCTACGAGCAGTACTTC
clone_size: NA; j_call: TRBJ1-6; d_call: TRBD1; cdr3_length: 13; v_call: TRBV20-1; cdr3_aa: CSARAQGDSPLHF; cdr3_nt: TGCAGTGCTAGGGCACAGGGGGATTCACCCCTCCACTTT
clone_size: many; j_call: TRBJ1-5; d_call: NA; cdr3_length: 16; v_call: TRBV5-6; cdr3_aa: CASSGGGPNSNQPQHF; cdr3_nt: TGTGCCAGCAGCGGAGGGGGACCGAATAGCAATCAGCCCCAGCATTTT
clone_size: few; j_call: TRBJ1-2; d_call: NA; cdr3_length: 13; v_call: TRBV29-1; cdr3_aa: CSVVDRRNYGYTF; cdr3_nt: TGCAGCGTTGTAGACAGGAGGAACTATGGCTACACCTTC
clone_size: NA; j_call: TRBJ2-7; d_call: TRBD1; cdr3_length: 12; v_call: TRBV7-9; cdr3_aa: CASSEGAREQYF; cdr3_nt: TGTGCCAGCAGCGAGGGGGCGCGCGAGCAGTACTTC
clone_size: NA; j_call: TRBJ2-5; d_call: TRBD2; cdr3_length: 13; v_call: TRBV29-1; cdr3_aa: CSVDGGGTSAQYF; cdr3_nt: TGCAGCGTTGACGGCGGGGGGACGTCAGCCCAGTACTTC
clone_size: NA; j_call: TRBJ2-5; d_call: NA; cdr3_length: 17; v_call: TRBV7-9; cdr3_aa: CASSSNRRGLPKETQYF; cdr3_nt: TGTGCCAGCAGCTCCAATAGAAGGGGCCTCCCCAAGGAGACCCAGTACTTC
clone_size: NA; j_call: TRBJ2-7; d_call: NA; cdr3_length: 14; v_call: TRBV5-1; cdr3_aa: CASSLNGSSYEQYF; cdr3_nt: TGCGCCAGCAGCTTGAACGGAAGCTCCTACGAGCAGTACTTC
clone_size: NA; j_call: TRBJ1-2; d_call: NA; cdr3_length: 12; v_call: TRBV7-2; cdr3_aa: CASGLDDYGYTF; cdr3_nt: TGTGCCAGCGGCCTCGATGACTATGGCTACACCTTC
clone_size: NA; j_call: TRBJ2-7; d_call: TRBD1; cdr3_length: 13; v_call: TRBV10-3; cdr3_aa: CAITLSQGSEQYF; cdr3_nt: TGTGCCATCACATTATCACAGGGGTCCGAGCAGTACTTC
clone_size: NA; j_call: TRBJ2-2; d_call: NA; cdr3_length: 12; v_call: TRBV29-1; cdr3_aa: CSVDRRTGELFF; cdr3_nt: TGCAGCGTTGATCGGAGAACCGGGGAGCTGTTTTTT
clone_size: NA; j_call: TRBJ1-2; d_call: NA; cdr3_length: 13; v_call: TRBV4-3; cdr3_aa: CASSQDLQGDYTF; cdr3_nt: TGCGCCAGCAGCCAAGATTTACAGGGTGACTACACCTTC
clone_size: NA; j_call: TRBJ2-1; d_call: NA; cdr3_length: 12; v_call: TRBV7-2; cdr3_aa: CASSRGLGEQFF; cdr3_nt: TGTGCCAGCAGCCGTGGCTTGGGTGAGCAGTTCTTC